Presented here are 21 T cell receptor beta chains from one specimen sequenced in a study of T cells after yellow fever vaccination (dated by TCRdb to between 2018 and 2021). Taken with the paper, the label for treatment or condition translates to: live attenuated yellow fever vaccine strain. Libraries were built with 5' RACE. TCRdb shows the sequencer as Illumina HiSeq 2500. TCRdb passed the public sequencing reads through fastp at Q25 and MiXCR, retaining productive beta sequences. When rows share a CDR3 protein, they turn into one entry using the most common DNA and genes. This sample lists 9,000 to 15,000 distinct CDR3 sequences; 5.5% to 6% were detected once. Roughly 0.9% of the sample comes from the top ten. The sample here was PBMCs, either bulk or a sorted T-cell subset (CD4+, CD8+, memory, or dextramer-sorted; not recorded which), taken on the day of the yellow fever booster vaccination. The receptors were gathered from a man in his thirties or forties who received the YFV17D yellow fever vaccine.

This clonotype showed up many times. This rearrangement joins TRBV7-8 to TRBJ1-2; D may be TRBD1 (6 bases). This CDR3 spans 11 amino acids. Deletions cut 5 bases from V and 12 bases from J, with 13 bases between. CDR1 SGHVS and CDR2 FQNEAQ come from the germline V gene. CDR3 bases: TGTGCCAGCAGCCGCACAGGGTACCACACCTTC. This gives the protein CASSRTGYHTF.

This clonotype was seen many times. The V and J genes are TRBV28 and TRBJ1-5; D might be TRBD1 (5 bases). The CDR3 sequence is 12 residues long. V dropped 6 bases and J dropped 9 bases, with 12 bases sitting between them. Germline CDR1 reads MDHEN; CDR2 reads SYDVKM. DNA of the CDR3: TGTGCCAGCAGAATAAATAGGGGGCCCCAGCATTTT. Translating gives CASRINRGPQHF.

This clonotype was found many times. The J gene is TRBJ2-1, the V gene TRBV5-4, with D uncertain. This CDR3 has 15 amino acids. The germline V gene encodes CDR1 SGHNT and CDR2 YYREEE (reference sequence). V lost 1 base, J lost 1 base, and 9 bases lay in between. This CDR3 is CASSLLRSSYNEQFF. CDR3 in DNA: TGTGCCAGCAGCTTGCTGAGGTCGTCCTACAATGAGCAGTTCTTC.

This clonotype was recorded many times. CDR3 sequence reads: CASSASSGANVLTF. The CDR3 DNA sequence: TGTGCCAGCAGTGCCAGTTCTGGGGCCAACGTCCTGACTTTC. This sequence joins TRBV27 and TRBJ2-6; no definite D call. CDR3 length: 14 residues. Trimming pared 5 bases from V and 1 base from J, leaving 6 bases between. Germline V gene sequence: CDR1 MNHEY, CDR2 SMNVEV (reference sequence).

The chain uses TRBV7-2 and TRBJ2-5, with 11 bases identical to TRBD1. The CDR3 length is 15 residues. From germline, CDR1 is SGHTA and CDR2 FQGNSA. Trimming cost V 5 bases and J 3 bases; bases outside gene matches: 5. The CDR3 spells CASSPDRGREETQYF. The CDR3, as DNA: TGTGCCAGCAGCCCGGACAGGGGGCGAGAAGAGACCCAGTACTTC.

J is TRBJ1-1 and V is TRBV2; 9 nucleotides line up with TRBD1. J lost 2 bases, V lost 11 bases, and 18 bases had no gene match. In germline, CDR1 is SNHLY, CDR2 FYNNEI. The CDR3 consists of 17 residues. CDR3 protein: CAFSLSTGGPANTEAFF. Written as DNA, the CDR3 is TGTGCCTTCAGTTTGAGCACAGGGGGCCCGGCTAACACTGAAGCTTTCTTT. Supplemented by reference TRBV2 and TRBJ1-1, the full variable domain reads EPEVTQTPSHQVTQMGQEVILRCVPISNHLYFYWYRQILGQKVEFLVSFYNNEISEKSEIFDDQFSVERPDGSNFTLKIRSTKLEDSAMYFCAFSLSTGGPANTEAFFGQGTRLTVV.

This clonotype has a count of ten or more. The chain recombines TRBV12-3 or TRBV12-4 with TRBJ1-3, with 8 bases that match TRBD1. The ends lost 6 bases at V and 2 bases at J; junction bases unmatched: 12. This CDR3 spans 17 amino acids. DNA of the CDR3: TGTGCCAGCAGGGCAATTCAGGGGGCGCAGGCTGGAAACACCATATATTTT. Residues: CASRAIQGAQAGNTIYF.

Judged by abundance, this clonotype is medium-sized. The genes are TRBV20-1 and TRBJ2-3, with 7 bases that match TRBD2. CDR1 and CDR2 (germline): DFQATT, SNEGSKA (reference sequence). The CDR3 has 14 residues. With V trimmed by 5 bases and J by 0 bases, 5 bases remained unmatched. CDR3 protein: CSASSGASTDTQYF. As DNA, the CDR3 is TGCAGTGCTTCTAGCGGTGCGAGCACAGATACGCAGTATTTT.

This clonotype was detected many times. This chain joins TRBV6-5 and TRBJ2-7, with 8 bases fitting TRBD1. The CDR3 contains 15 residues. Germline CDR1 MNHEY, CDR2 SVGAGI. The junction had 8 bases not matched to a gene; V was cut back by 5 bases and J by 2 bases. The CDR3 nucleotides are TGTGCCAGCAGTACCAACAGGGGGGTAGCCTACGAGCAGTACTTC. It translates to CASSTNRGVAYEQYF.

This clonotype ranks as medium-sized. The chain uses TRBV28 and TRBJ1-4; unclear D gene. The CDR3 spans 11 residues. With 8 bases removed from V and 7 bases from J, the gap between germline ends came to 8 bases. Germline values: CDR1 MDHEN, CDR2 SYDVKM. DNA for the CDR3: TGTGCCAGCCGGCTGGTTGAAAAACTGTTTTTT. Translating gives CASRLVEKLFF.

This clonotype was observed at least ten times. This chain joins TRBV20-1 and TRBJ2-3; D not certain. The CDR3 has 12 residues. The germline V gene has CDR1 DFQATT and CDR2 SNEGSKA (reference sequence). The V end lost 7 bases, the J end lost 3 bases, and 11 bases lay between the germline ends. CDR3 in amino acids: CSGGPSTDTQYF. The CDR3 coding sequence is TGCAGTGGTGGGCCGAGTACAGATACGCAGTATTTT.

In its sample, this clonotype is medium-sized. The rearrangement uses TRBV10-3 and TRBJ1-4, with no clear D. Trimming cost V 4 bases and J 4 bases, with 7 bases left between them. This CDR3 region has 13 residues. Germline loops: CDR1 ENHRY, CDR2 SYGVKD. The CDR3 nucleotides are TGTGCCATCAGTGCGGGAAGTAATGAAAAACTGTTTTTT. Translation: CAISAGSNEKLFF.

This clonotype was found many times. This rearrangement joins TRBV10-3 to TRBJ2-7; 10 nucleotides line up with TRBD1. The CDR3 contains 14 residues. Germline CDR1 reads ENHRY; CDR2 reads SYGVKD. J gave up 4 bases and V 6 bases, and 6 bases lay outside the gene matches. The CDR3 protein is CAISPGQGGYEQYF. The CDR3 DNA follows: TGTGCCATCAGCCCTGGACAGGGGGGGTACGAGCAGTACTTC.

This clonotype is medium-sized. The CDR3 spells CASSKRGRRDTQYF. Written as DNA, the CDR3 is TGTGCCAGCAGCAAAAGAGGGAGGCGGGATACGCAGTATTTT. This chain connects TRBV21-1 to TRBJ2-3; the table's D call TRBD2 went unverified against the DNA. TRBV21-1 is an annotated pseudogene. The CDR3 totals 14 residues.

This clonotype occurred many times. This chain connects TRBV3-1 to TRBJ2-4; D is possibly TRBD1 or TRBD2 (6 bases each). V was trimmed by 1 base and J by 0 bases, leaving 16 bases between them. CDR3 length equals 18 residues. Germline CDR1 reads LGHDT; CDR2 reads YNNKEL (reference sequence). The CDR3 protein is CASSQGGATVLAKNIQYF. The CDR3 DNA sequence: TGTGCCAGCAGCCAAGGGGGGGCGACAGTACTAGCCAAAAACATTCAGTACTTC.

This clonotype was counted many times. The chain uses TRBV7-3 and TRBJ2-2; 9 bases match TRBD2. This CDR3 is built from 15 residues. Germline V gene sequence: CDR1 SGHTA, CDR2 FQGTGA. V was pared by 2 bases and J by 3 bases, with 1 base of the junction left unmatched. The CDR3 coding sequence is TGTGCCAGCAGCTTAGGCGGGAGGGACACCGGGGAGCTGTTTTTT. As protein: CASSLGGRDTGELFF.

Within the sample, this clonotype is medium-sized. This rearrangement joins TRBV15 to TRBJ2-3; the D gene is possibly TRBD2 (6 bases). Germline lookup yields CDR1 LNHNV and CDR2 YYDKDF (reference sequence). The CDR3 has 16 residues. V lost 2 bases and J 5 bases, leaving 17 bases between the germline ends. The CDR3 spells CATSRQRVGGEDTQYF. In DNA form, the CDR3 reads TGTGCCACCAGCAGACAGAGGGTCGGGGGAGAAGATACGCAGTATTTT.

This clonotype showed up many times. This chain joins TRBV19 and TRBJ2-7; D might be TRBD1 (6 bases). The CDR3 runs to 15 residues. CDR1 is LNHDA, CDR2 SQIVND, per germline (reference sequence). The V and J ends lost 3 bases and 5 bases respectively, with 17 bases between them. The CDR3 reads CASSISRGSYHEQYF. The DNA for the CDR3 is TGTGCCAGTAGTATTTCGAGGGGGAGTTACCACGAGCAGTACTTC.

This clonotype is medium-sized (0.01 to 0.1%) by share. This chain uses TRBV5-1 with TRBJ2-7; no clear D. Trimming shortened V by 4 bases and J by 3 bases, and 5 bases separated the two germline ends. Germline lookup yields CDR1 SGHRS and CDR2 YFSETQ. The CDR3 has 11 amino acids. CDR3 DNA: TGCGCCAGCAGCAACCACTACGAGCAGTACTTC. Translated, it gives CASSNHYEQYF.

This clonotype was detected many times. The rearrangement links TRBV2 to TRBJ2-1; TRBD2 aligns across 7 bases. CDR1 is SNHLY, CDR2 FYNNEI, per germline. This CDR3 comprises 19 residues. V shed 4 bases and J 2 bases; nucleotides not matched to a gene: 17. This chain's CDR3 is CASSGGGWEKHRAYNEQFF. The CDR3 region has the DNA TGTGCCAGCAGTGGGGGGGGGTGGGAGAAGCATCGCGCCTACAATGAGCAGTTCTTC.

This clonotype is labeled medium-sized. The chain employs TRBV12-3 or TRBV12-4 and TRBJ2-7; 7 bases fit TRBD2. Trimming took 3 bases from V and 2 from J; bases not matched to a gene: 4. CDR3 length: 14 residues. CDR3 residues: CASSLRDYTYEQYF. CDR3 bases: TGTGCCAGCAGTTTGAGGGACTACACCTACGAGCAGTACTTC.